The 2 T cell receptor beta chains below were found in one sample sequenced in a study of shared clonotypes between healthy human individuals. Repertoires were generated with immunoSEQ multiplex PCR, while TCRdb's copy carries only in-frame clones and drops some. The data show under 2,500,000 clones, nearly 97% seen once. The specimen was naive CD4+ T cells sorted from blood. Subset described: CD45RA+ positively selected. These receptors came from a man in his late teens or twenties in good health.

The chain couples TRBV5-1 to TRBJ2-5; 11 positions match TRBD1. This CDR3 has 15 amino acids. Per germline, CDR1 SGHRS and CDR2 YFSETQ. V shed 3 bases, J shed 5 bases, and the junction held 6 bases outside the gene matches. CDR3 DNA: TGCGCCAGCAGCTCGGACAGGGGGCGACAGGAGACCCAGTACTTC. It codes for CASSSDRGRQETQYF.

The CDR3 loop is CASSLRGRTDTQYF. In DNA form, the CDR3 reads TGTGCCAGCAGCTTGCGGGGGAGGACAGATACGCAGTATTTT. V and J are TRBV5-6 and TRBJ2-3; maybe TRBD2 (6 bases). V lost 1 base to trimming and J lost 3 bases, with 9 bases between them. Looked up from germline, CDR1 is SGHDT and CDR2 is YYEEEE. CDR3 length: 14 amino acids.